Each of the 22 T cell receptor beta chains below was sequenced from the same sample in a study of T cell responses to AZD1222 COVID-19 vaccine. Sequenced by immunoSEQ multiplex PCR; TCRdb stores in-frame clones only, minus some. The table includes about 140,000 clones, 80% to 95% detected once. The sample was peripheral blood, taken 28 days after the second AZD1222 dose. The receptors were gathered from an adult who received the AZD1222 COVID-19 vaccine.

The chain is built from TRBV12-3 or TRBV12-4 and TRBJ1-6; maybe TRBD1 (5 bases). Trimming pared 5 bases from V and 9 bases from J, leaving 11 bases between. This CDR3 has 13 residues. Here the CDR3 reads CASSTNQGSPLHF. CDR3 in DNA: TGTGCCAGCAGTACCAACCAGGGTTCACCCCTCCACTTT.

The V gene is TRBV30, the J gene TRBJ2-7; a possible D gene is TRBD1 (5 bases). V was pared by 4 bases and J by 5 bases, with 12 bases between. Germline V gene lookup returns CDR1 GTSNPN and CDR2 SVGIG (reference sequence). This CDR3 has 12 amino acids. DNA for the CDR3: TGTGCCTGGACCAGGGTGGGTAACGAGCAGTACTTC. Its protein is CAWTRVGNEQYF.

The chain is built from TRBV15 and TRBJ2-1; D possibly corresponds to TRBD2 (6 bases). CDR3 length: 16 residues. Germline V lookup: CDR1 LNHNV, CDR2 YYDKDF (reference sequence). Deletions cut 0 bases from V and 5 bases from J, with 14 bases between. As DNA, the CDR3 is TGTGCCACCAGCAGAGACCGGGGTAGCGGAAACAATGAGCAGTTCTTC. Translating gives CATSRDRGSGNNEQFF.

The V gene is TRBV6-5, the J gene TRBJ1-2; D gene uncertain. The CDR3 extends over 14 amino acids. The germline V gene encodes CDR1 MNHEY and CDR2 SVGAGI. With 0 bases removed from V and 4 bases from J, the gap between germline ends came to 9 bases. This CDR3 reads CASSYSYRTYGYTF. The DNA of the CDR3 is TGTGCCAGCAGTTACTCGTACCGAACCTATGGCTACACCTTC.

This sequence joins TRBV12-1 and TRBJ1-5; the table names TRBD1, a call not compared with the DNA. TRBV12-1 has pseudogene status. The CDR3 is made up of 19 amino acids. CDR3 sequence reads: CASSPRHSPGQGIVQPQHF. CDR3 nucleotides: TGTGCCAGCAGCCCTCGCCATTCGCCGGGACAGGGGATTGTGCAGCCCCAGCATTTT.

CDR3 sequence: CASSPGSGYTF. DNA of the CDR3: TGTGCCAGCAGCCCTGGGTCGGGCTACACCTTC. The chain employs TRBV2 and TRBJ1-2; D gene ambiguous. The CDR3 has 11 residues. CDR1 is SNHLY and CDR2 is FYNNEI in the germline V gene. Trimming took 6 bases from V and 8 from J, leaving 10 bases between them.

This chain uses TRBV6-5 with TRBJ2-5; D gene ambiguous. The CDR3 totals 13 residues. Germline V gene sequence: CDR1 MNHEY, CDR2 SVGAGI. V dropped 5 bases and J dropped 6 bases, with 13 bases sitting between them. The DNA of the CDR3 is TGTGCCAGCAGTCCTCGGAGACTCCAGACCCAGTACTTC. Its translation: CASSPRRLQTQYF.

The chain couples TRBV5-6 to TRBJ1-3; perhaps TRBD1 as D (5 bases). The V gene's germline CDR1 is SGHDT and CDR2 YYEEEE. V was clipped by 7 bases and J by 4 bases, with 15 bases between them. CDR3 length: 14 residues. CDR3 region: CASDSGTEGNTIYF. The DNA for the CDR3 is TGTGCCAGCGACTCCGGGACTGAAGGAAACACCATATATTTT.

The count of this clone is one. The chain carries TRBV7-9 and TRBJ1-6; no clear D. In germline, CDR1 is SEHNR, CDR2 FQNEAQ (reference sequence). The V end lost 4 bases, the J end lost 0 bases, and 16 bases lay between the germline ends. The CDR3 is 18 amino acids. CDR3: CASSSPRALSSYNSPLHF. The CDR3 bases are TGTGCCAGCAGCTCCCCCCGGGCCCTAAGCTCCTATAATTCACCCCTCCACTTT. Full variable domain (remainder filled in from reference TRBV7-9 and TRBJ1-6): DTGVSQNPRHKITKRGQNVTFRCDPISEHNRLYWYRQTLGQGPEFLTYFQNEAQLEKSRLLSDRFSAERPKGSFSTLEIQRTEQGDSAMYLCASSSPRALSSYNSPLHFGNGTRLTVT.

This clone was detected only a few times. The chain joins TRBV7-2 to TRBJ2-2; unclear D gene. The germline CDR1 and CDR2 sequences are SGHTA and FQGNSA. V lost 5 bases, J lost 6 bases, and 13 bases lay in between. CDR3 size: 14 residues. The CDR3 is CASSPYLLSGELFF. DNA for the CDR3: TGTGCCAGCAGCCCATATTTATTGTCCGGGGAGCTGTTTTTT. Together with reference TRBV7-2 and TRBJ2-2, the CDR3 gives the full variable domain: GAGVSQSPSNKVTEKGKDVELRCDPISGHTALYWYRQSLGQGLEFLIYFQGNSAPDKSGLPSDRFSAERTGGSVSTLTIQRTQQEDSAVYLCASSPYLLSGELFFGEGSRLTVL.

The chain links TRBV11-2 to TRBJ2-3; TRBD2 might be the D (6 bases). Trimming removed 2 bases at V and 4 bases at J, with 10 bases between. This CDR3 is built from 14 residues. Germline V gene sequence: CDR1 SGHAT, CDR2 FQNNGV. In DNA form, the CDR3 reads TGTGCCAGCAGCTTACGGGCTAGCGCAGATACGCAGTATTTT. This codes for CASSLRASADTQYF.

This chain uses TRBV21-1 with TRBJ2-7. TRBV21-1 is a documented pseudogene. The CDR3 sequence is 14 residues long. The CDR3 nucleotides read TGTGCCAGCAGCTCCTTACAAGGATGGAACGAGCAGTACTTC. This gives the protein CASSSLQGWNEQYF.

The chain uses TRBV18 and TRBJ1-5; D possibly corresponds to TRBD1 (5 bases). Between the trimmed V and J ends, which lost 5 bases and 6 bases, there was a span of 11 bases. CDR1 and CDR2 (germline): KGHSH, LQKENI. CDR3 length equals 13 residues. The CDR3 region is CASSAGSLQPQHF. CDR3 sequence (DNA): TGTGCCAGCTCAGCAGGGTCCCTTCAGCCCCAGCATTTT.

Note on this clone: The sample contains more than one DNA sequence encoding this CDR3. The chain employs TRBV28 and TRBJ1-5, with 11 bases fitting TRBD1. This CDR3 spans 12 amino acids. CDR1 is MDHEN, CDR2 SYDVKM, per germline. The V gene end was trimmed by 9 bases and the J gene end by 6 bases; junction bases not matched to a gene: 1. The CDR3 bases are TGTGCCAGTGGGACAGGGGGTCAGCCCCAGCATTTT. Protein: CASGTGGQPQHF.

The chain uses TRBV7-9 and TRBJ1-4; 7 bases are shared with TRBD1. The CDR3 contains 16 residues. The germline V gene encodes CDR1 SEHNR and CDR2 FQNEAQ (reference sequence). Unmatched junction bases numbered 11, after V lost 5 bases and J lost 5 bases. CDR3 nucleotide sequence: TGTGCCAGCAGCGCGAGGGGGACAGACCAAAATGAAAAACTGTTTTTT. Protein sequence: CASSARGTDQNEKLFF.

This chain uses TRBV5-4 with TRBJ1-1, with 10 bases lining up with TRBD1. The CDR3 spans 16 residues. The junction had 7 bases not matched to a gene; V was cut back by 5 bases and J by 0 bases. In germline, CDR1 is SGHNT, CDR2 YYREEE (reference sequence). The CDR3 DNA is TGTGCCAGCAGATTAGGACAGGGGGATTTGAACACTGAAGCTTTCTTT. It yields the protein CASRLGQGDLNTEAFF.

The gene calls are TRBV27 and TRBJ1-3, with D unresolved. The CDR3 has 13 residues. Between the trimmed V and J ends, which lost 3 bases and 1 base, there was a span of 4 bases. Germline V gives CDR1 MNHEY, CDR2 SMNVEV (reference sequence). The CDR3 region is CASSLRSGNTIYF. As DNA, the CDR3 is TGTGCCAGCAGTTTGCGGTCTGGAAACACCATATATTTT.

The CDR3 nucleotides read TGTGCCAGCAGTTACTCTGGACAGTCTAACTATGGCTACACCTTC. This translates into CASSYSGQSNYGYTF. The V and J genes are TRBV6-5 and TRBJ1-2, with a weak D call TRBD1 (6 bases). Trimming cost V 0 bases and J 0 bases, with 8 bases left between them. This CDR3 is 15 amino acids long. Germline-derived CDR1 and CDR2 are MNHEY and SVGAGI.

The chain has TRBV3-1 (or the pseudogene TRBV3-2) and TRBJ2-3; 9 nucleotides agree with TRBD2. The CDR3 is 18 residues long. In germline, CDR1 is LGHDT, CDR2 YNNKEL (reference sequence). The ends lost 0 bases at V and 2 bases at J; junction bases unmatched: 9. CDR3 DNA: TGTGCCAGCAGCCAAGATTTTCTAGCGGGGAATCCCACAGATACGCAGTATTTT. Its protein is CASSQDFLAGNPTDTQYF.

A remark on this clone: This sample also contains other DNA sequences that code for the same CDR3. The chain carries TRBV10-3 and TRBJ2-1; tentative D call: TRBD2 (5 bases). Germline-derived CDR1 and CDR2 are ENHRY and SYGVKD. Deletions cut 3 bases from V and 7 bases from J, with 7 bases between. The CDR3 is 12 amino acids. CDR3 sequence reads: CAISERGNEQFF. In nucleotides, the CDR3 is TGTGCCATCAGTGAACGGGGAAATGAGCAGTTCTTC.

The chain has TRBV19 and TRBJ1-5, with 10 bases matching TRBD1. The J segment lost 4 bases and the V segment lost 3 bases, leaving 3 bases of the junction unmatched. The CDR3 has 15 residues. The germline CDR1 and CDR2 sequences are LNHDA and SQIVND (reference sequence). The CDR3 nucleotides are TGTGCCAGTAGTATCCGGGGACAGGGGAATCAGCCCCAGCATTTT. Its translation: CASSIRGQGNQPQHF.

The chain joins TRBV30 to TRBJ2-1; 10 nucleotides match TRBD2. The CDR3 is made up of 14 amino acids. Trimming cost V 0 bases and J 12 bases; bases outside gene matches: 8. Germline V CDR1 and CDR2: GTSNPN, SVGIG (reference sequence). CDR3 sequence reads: CAWSVSGGTLGQFF. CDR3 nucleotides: TGTGCCTGGAGTGTTAGCGGGGGGACTCTTGGGCAGTTCTTC.